This record looks at one T cell receptor beta chain sequence and its context. The sample is drawn from a study of blood T cell repertoires in COVID-19. About the research overall: Specimens from acute and convalescent COVID-19 originated in the United States, Italy and Spain. In each case, the material was cDNA or gDNA derived from T cells, B-cell-depleted T cells, or PBMCs.

The junction had 4 bases not matched to a gene; V was cut back by 4 bases and J by 6 bases. Germline-derived CDR1 and CDR2 are KGHSH and LQKENI. The CDR3 extends over 13 amino acids. Profiling relied on immunoSEQ multiplex PCR, and the TCRdb table lists in-frame clones only, not all of them. Found here are 200,000 to 300,000 clones, 88% of them singletons; the top ten hold around 0.7%. Sequencing input: peripheral blood. The receptor was derived from a human donor in a cohort sampled during active COVID-19. This sequence joins TRBV18 and TRBJ1-1, with 8 nucleotides matching TRBD1. This CDR3 is CASSLRQGPEAFF. CDR3 bases: TGTGCCAGCTCACTCCGACAGGGGCCTGAAGCTTTCTTT.